This TCR beta chain was found in a study of T cell changes during pregnancy in multiple sclerosis. This CDR3 comprises 13 residues. The V and J ends lost 5 bases and 7 bases respectively, with 14 bases between them. Germline lookup yields CDR1 MNHEY and CDR2 SMNVEV (reference sequence). Method: immunoSEQ multiplex PCR; TCRdb's copy keeps in-frame clones and lacks some. This sample has around 69,000 clones; roughly 92% occur once, and the top ten carry approximately 2%. The sample in question was peripheral blood, obtained in the second trimester of pregnancy. The V call is TRBV27, the J call TRBJ1-1; tentatively, D is TRBD1 (6 bases). The clonotype originates from a female donor in good health, enrolled as a control in a pregnancy study. The CDR3 sequence is CASSPGGGVEAFF. The CDR3 nucleotides read TGTGCCAGCAGTCCCGGAGGGGGGGTTGAAGCTTTCTTT.